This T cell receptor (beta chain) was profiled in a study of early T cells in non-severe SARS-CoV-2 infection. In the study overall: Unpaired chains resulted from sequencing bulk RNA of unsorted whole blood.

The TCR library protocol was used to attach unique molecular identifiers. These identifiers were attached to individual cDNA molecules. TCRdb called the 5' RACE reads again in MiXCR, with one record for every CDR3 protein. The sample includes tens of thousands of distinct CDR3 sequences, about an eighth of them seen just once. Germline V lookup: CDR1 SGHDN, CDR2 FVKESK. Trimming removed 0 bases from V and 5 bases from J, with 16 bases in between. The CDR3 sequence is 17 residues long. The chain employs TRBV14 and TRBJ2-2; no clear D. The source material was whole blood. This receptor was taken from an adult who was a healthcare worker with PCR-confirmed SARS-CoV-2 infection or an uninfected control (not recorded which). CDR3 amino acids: CASSQDLVRALTGELFF. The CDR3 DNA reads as TGTGCCAGCAGCCAAGATCTTGTGCGAGCCCTGACCGGGGAGCTGTTTTTT.